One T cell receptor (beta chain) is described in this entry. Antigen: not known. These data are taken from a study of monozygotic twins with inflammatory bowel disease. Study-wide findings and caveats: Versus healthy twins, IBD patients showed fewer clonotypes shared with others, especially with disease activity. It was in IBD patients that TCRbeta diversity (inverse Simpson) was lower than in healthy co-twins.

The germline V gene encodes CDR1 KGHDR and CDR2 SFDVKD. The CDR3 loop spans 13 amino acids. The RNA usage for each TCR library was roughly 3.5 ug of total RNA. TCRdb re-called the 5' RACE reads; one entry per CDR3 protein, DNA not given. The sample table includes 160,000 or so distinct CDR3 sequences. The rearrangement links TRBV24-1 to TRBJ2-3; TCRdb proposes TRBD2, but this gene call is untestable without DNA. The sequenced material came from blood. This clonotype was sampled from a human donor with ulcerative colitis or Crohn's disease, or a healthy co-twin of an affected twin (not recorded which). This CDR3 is CATGREVTDTQYF.